This is a list of T cell receptor beta chains from one sample in a study of beta chain features in type 1 diabetes. Clones were sequenced by immunoSEQ multiplex PCR, and TCRdb holds only the in-frame ones, with some missing. The table shows roughly 500,000 clones, with roughly 11% occurring only once. Material for sequencing was naive CD4+ T cells from blood. The receptors here all came from a woman in her late teens or twenties in good health. The CDR3 runs from the conserved cysteine through the conserved F or W. D genes are given only for firm matches. Some rows mark clone size as missing; the rest say once, few, many or name a class of expanded clone.

D gene,clone size,V gene,J gene,CDR3 DNA,CDR3 protein
TRBD1,few,TRBV29-1,TRBJ1-1,TGCAGCGTTGAGATCGACAGGGGGACTGAAGCTTTCTTT,CSVEIDRGTEAFF
-,-,TRBV7-2,TRBJ1-1,TGTGCCAGCAGCTTAGGTTCTGGGAACACTGAAGCTTTCTTT,CASSLGSGNTEAFF
TRBD1,few,TRBV7-9,TRBJ2-5,TGTGCCAGCAGCCCGACAGGGCTCGCGGAGACCCAGTACTTC,CASSPTGLAETQYF
-,few,TRBV7-2,TRBJ2-3,TGTGCCAGCAGCTCCCCGGGACTGCAGTTCGATACGCAGTATTTT,CASSSPGLQFDTQYF
-,few,TRBV18,TRBJ2-3,TGTGCCAGCTCACCACGGACGGGAGCCAGCACAGATACGCAGTATTTT,CASSPRTGASTDTQYF
TRBD2,few,TRBV9,TRBJ2-7,TGTGCCAGCAGCATCAGTCAAGGAGGCGGGAGGGGACTCTACGAGCAGTACTTC,CASSISQGGGRGLYEQYF
-,few,TRBV2,TRBJ1-1,TGTGCCAGCAGTTACCGACGGAACACTGAAGCTTTCTTT,CASSYRRNTEAFF
-,-,TRBV9,TRBJ1-4,TGTGCCAGCAGCGTAGTCCAGGGAACTAATGAAAAACTGTTTTTT,CASSVVQGTNEKLFF
-,few,TRBV2,TRBJ2-1,TGTGCTATAACAGGCCTCTTGGAGGGGCCTCAGTTCTTC,CAITGLLEGPQFF
-,-,TRBV5-6,TRBJ2-1,TGTGCCAGCAGCTTACCCGACCCCATGGGCAATGAGCAGTTCTTC,CASSLPDPMGNEQFF
-,-,TRBV30,TRBJ2-7,TGTGCCTGGTCCCTCCTCCAGGGTTACGAGCAGTACTTC,CAWSLLQGYEQYF
-,-,TRBV28,TRBJ1-5,TGTGCCAGCAGTTTATTGACAGGCAGCAATCAGCCCCAGCATTTT,CASSLLTGSNQPQHF
TRBD2,few,TRBV7-9,TRBJ2-3,TGTGCCAGCAGCTCGCCGACTAGCGGGAGACCGAGAAGCACAGATACGCAGTATTTT,CASSSPTSGRPRSTDTQYF
TRBD1,few,TRBV5-1,TRBJ2-1,TGCGCCAGCGAGACAGGGGCGATTAACAATGAGCAGTTCTTC,CASETGAINNEQFF
TRBD1,few,TRBV29-1,TRBJ2-5,TGCAGCGTTGCGGTCAGGGGGCTGATAGAGACCCAGTACTTC,CSVAVRGLIETQYF
-,-,TRBV25-1,TRBJ2-3,TGTTCCAGCAGTGAATGGACAGCAAGGGACCCAGATACGCAGTATTTT,CSSSEWTARDPDTQYF
-,-,TRBV7-2,TRBJ2-1,TGTGCCAGCAGCTTAGTATATAGCTCCTACAATGAGCAGTTCTTC,CASSLVYSSYNEQFF
-,-,TRBV29-1,TRBJ1-1,TGCAGCGTGGGGGGGAGCTGGAACACTGAAGCTTTCTTT,CSVGGSWNTEAFF
-,-,TRBV7-9,TRBJ2-2,TGTGCCAGCAGTTACGGGACGTACGGGGAGCTGTTTTTT,CASSYGTYGELFF
TRBD1,-,TRBV4-2,TRBJ2-1,TGTGCCAGCAGCCACGGGACAGGGGACGGGCAGTTCTTC,CASSHGTGDGQFF
TRBD1,-,TRBV4-1,TRBJ2-1,TGCGCCAGCAGGGCGGGACAGGCCTACAATGAGCAGTTCTTC,CASRAGQAYNEQFF
-,-,TRBV5-1,TRBJ2-5,TGCGCCAGCCGCACCGGGTCATGGGGAGGAGAGACCCAGTACTTC,CASRTGSWGGETQYF
TRBD1,few,TRBV7-6,TRBJ1-3,TGTGCCAGCAGCCCCGGGACAGCCCGAAACACCATATATTTT,CASSPGTARNTIYF
TRBD1,few,TRBV7-2,TRBJ2-3,TGTGCCAGCAGCAGGGACAGGGATTTGGATACGCAGTATTTT,CASSRDRDLDTQYF
-,-,TRBV20-1,TRBJ2-7,TGCAGTGCCAGAAAATCGAACGAGCAGTACTTC,CSARKSNEQYF
-,-,TRBV7-2,TRBJ1-4,TGTGCCAGCAGCTCTCTGGGGGCCCCTGACGGTGAAAAACTGTTTTTT,CASSSLGAPDGEKLFF